Each of the 6 T cell receptor beta chains below was sequenced from the same sample in a study of blood T cells in healthy people across ages. Sample-barcoded 5' priming and a J-beta primer mix drove a second PCR of about 7 to 11 cycles. TCRdb passed the 5' RACE reads through MiXCR, listing each CDR3 protein once. The table lists 870,000 or so distinct CDR3 sequences, under 30% of them singletons. The specimen was blood. All receptors derive from a woman of 80 years or more in good health.

The chain is built from TRBV7-2 and TRBJ2-1, with 15 nucleotides matching TRBD2. The CDR3 is 18 amino acids. The V gene end was trimmed by 1 base and the J gene end by 6 bases; junction bases not matched to a gene: 7. Germline V lookup: CDR1 SGHTA, CDR2 FQGNSA. The CDR3 sequence: CASSLEGTSGRFGNEQFF. The CDR3 DNA reads as TGTGCCAGCAGCTTAGAGGGGACTAGCGGGAGGTTTGGCAATGAGCAGTTCTTC.

This clonotype was detected many times. The chain carries TRBV7-2 and TRBJ1-2; D may be TRBD1 (5 bases). The CDR3 has 13 amino acids. CDR1 is SGHTA and CDR2 is FQGNSA in the germline V gene. Between the trimmed V and J ends, which lost 2 bases and 6 bases, there was a span of 10 bases. As DNA, the CDR3 is TGTGCCAGCAGCTTAAGGGGTCCTAATGGCTACACCTTC. As protein: CASSLRGPNGYTF.

The chain uses TRBV7-2 and TRBJ1-2; TRBD1 agrees at 9 bases. Trimming at V came to 5 bases and at J to 4 bases, leaving 5 bases not matched to a gene. This CDR3 spans 14 amino acids. Germline CDR1 reads SGHTA; CDR2 reads FQGNSA. The CDR3 reads CASSHRGLGYGYTF. The CDR3 DNA reads TGTGCCAGCAGCCACAGGGGGCTGGGCTATGGCTACACCTTC.

This clonotype was observed many times. V and J are TRBV4-1 and TRBJ1-2; maybe TRBD1 (6 bases). Germline V gene lookup returns CDR1 MGHRA and CDR2 YSYEKL. CDR3 length: 17 residues. V was clipped by 0 bases and J by 5 bases, with 19 bases between them. The CDR3 reads CASSQDVTGGQMYGYTF. CDR3 DNA: TGCGCCAGCAGCCAAGATGTTACGGGGGGCCAGATGTATGGCTACACCTTC.

Notes on this clonotype: Since a much larger clone is just one base distant, this may be a read error. V and J are TRBV7-2 and TRBJ2-1, with D hard to call. The CDR3 has 12 amino acids. Looked up from germline, CDR1 is SGHTA and CDR2 is FQGNSA. DNA of the CDR3: TGTGTCAGCACCCCTCAGATGAATGAGCAGTTCTTC. Protein: CVSTPQMNEQFF.

This clonotype was found a few times. Possible read error: a much larger clone is one base away. In DNA, the CDR3 is TGTGCCAGCAGCTTAGGGACTAGGTCAGATGCGCAGTATTTT. Its protein product is CASSLGTRSDAQYF. The chain recombines TRBV11-2 with TRBJ2-3; 7 bases map to TRBD2. This CDR3 comprises 14 residues. CDR1 SGHAT and CDR2 FQNNGV come from the germline V gene.